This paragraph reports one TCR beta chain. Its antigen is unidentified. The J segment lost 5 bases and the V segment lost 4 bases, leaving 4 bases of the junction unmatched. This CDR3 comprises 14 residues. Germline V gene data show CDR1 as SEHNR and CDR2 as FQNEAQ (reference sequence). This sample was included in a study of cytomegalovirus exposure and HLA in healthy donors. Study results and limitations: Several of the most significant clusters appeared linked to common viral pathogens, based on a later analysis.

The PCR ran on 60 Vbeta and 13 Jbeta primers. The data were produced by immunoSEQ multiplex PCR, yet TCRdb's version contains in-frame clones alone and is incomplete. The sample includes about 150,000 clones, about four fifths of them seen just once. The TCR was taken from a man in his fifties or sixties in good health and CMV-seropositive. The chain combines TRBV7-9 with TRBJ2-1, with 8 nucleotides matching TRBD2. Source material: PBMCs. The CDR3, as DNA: TGTGCCAGCAGCTCCTCCGGGGGGGACAATGAGCAGTTCTTC. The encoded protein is CASSSSGGDNEQFF.